This TCR beta chain was documented in a study of beta chain features in type 1 diabetes. Concerning this clone: Its antigen is unknown. The same CDR3 can be traced to other DNA sequences in this sample.

Sequenced material consisted of expressed TCRB transcripts (all of the isolated RNA was reverse transcribed). Clones were sequenced by immunoSEQ multiplex PCR, and TCRdb holds only the in-frame ones, with some missing. The table includes fewer than 150,000 clones, around 7% detected once. This CDR3 region has 14 residues. Trimming removed 6 bases from V and 0 bases from J, with 11 bases in between. The germline CDR1 and CDR2 sequences are KGHSH and LQKENI. One heparinised draw, averaging around 0.12 L, was taken per donor. Sorted populations all exceeded 95% purity. Notes on the study in general: These data did not resolve whether HLA type affects TCRB rearrangement. Fewer junction insertions and more nucleotide deletions appeared in type 1 diabetes patients.

The clonotype comes from a woman aged 25-40 years in good health. Material for sequencing was central memory CD4+ T cells from blood. The gene calls are TRBV18 and TRBJ1-2; possibly TRBD1 for D (6 bases). The CDR3 loop reads CASSPGQANYGYTF. In nucleotides, the CDR3 is TGTGCCAGCTCCCCGGGACAAGCTAACTATGGCTACACCTTC.